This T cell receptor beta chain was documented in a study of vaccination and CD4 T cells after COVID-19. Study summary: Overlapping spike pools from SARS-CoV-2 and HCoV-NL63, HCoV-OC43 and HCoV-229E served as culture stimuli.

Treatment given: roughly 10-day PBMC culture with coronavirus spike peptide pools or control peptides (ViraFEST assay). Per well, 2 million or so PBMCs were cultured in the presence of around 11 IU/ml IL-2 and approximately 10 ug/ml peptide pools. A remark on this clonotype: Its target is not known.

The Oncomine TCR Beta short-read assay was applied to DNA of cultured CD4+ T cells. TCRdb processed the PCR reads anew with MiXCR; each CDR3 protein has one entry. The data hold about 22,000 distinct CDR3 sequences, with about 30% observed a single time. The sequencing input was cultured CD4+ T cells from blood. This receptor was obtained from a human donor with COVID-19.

Here the CDR3 reads CATSSRRGGPTDTQYF. The CDR3, as DNA: TGTGCCACCAGCAGTAGGCGCGGAGGGCCCACAGATACGCAGTATTTT. The chain is built from TRBV15 and TRBJ2-3, with TRBD2 as a possible D gene (6 bases). CDR1 is LNHNV, CDR2 YYDKDF, per germline (reference sequence). V lost 3 bases and J 2 bases, leaving 15 bases between the germline ends. This CDR3 is 16 amino acids long.